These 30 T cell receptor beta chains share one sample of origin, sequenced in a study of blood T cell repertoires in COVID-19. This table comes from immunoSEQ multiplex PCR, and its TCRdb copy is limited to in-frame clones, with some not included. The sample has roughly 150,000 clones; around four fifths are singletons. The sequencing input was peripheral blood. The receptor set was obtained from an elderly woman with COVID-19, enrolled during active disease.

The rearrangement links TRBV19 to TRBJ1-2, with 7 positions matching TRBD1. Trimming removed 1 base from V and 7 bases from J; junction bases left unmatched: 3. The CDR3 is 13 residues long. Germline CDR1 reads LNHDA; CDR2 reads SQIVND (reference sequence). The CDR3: CASSIGQGRGYTF. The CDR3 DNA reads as TGTGCCAGTAGTATAGGACAGGGTCGTGGCTACACCTTC.

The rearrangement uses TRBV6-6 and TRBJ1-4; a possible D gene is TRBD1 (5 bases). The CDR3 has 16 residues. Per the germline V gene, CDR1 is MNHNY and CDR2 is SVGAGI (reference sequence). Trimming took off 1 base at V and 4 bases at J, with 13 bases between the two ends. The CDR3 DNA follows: TGTGCCAGCAGTTACTTGGGGACTGGGGGTAATGAAAAACTGTTTTTT. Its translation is CASSYLGTGGNEKLFF.

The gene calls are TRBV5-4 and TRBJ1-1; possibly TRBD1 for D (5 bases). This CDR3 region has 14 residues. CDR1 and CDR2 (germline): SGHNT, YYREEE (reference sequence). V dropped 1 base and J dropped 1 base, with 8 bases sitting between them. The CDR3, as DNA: TGTGCCAGCAGCTTGCAGGGCTCGAACACTGAAGCTTTCTTT. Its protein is CASSLQGSNTEAFF.

CDR3 loop: CASSLPETGTSSYNEQFF. CDR3 nucleotide sequence: TGCGCCAGCAGCTTGCCTGAAACAGGGACTAGCTCCTACAATGAGCAGTTCTTC. The chain carries TRBV5-1 and TRBJ2-1; 8 bases match TRBD2. Germline lookup yields CDR1 SGHRS and CDR2 YFSETQ. The J segment lost 0 bases and the V segment lost 1 base, leaving 9 bases of the junction unmatched. This CDR3 has 18 amino acids.

CDR3 sequence reads: CASSRAGTGNEKLFF. The CDR3 region has the DNA TGCGCCAGCAGCCGAGCCGGGACAGGAAATGAAAAACTGTTTTTT. V gene TRBV4-1 combines with J gene TRBJ1-4, with 8 bases fitting TRBD1. There are 15 residues in the CDR3. The ends lost 4 bases at V and 5 bases at J; junction bases unmatched: 6. CDR1 and CDR2 (germline): MGHRA, YSYEKL.

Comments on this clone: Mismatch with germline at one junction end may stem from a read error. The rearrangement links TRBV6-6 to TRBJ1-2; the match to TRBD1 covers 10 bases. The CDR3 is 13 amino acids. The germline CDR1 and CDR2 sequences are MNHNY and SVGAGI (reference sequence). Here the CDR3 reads CASRGQGIREWTF. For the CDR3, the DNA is TGTGCCAGCAGGGGACAGGGGATACGGGAGTGGACATTC.

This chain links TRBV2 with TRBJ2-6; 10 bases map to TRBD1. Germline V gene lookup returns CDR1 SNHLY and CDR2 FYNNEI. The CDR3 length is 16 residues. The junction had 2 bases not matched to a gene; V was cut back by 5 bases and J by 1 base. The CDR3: CASSLDRGSGANVLTF. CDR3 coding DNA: TGTGCCAGCAGTTTGGACAGGGGGTCTGGGGCCAACGTCCTGACTTTC.

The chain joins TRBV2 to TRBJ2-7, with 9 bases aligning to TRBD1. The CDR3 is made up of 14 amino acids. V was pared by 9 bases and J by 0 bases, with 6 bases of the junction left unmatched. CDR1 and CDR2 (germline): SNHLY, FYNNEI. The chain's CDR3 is CASRDRANSYEQYF. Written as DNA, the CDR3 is TGTGCCAGTCGGGACAGGGCAAACTCCTACGAGCAGTACTTC.

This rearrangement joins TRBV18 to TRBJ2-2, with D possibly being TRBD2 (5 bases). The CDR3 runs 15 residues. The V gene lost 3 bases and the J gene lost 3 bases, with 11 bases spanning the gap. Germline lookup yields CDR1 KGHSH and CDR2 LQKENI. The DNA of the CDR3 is TGTGCCAGCTCACCCGGGCCAGCGGACACCGGGGAGCTGTTTTTT. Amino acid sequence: CASSPGPADTGELFF.

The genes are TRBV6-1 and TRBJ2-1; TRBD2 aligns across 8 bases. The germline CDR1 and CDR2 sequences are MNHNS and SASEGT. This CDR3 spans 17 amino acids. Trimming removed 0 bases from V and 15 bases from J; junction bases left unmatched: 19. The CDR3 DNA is TGTGCCAGCAGTGAAGCGACCCCGGGACTAGTTATAGTAGTGTTGTTCTTC. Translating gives CASSEATPGLVIVVLFF.

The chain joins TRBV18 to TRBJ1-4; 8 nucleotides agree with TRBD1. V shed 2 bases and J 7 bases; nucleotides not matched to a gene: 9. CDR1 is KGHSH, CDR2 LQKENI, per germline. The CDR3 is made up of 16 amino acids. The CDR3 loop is CASSPEDRVFGEKLFF. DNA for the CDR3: TGTGCCAGCTCACCAGAGGACAGGGTTTTCGGTGAAAAACTGTTTTTT.

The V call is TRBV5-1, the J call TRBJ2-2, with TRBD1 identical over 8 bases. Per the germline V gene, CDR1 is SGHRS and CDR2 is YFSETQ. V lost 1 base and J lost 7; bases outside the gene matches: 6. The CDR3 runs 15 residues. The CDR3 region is CASSLKGQGGGELFF. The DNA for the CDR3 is TGCGCCAGCAGCTTGAAAGGACAGGGTGGCGGGGAGCTGTTTTTT.

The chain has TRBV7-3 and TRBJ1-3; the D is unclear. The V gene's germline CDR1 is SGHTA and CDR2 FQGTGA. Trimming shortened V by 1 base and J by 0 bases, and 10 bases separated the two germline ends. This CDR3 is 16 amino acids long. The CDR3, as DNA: TGTGCCAGCAGCTTAAACATTTTATCCTCTGGAAACACCATATATTTT. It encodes CASSLNILSSGNTIYF.

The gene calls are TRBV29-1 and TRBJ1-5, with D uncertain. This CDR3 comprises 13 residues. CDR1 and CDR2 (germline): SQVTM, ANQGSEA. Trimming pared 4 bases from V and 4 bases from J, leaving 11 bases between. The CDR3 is CSVGRNRNQPQHF. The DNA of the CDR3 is TGCAGCGTTGGGCGGAATAGGAATCAGCCCCAGCATTTT.

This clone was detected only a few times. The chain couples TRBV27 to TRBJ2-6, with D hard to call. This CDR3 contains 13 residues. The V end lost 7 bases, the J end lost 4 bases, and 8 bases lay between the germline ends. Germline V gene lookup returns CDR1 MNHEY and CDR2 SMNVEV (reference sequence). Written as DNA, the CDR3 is TGTGCCAGCACTCGGTGGGGGGCCAACGTCCTGACTTTC. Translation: CASTRWGANVLTF.

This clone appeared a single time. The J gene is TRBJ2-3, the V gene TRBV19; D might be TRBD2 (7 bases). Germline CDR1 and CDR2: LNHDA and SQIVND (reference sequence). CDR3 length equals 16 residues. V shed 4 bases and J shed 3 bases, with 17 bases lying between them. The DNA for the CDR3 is TGTGCCAGTAGTAGGACCGGGGGGCGGATAACAGATACGCAGTATTTT. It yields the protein CASSRTGGRITDTQYF.

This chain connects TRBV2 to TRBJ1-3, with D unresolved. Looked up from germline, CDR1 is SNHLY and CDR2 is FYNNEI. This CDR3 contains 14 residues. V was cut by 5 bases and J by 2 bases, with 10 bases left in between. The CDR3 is CASSSQTTGNTIYF. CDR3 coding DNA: TGTGCCAGCAGTTCACAGACGACTGGAAACACCATATATTTT.

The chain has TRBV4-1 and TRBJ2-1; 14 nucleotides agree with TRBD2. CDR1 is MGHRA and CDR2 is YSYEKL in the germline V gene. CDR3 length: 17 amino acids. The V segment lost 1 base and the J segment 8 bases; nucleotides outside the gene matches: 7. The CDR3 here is CASSQGAGTSGSYEQFF. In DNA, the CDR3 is TGCGCCAGCAGCCAAGGGGCGGGGACTAGCGGGAGTTATGAGCAGTTCTTC.

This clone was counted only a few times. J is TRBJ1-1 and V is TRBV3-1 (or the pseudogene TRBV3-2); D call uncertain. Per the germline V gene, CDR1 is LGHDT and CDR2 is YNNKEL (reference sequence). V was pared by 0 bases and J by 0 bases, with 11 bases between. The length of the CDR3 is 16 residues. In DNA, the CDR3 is TGTGCCAGCAGCCAAGATCAATGGACTTTGAACACTGAAGCTTTCTTT. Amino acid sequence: CASSQDQWTLNTEAFF.

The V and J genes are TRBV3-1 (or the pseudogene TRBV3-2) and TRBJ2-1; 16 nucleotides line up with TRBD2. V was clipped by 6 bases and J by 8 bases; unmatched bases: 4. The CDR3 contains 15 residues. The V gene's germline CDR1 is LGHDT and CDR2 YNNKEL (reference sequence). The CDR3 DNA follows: TGTGCCAGCAGTCTCGGGACTAGCGGGGGGGATGAGCAGTTCTTC. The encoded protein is CASSLGTSGGDEQFF.

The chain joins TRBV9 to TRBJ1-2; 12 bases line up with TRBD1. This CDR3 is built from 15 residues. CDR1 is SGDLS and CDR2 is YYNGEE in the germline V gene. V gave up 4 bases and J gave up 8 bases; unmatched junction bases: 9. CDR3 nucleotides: TGTGCCAGCAGCCTAGGGGGACAGGGGGCGGCAGGCTACACCTTC. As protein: CASSLGGQGAAGYTF.

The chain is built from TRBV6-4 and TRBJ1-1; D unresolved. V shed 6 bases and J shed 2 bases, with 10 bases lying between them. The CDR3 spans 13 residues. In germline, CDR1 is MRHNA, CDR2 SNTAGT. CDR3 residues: CASSEDTNTEAFF. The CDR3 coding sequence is TGTGCCAGCAGCGAAGACACTAACACTGAAGCTTTCTTT.

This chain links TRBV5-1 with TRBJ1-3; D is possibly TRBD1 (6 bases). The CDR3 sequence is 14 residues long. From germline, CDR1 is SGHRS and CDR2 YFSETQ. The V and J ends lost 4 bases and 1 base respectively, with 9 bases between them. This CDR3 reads CASSVDSSGNTIYF. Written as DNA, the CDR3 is TGCGCCAGCAGCGTGGACAGTTCTGGAAACACCATATATTTT.

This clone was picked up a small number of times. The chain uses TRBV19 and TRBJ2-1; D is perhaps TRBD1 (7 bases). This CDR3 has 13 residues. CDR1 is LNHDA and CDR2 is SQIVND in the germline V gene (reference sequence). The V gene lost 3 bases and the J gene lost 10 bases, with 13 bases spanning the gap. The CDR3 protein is CASSIRGAGEQFF. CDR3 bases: TGTGCCAGTAGTATCAGGGGGGCAGGGGAGCAGTTCTTC.

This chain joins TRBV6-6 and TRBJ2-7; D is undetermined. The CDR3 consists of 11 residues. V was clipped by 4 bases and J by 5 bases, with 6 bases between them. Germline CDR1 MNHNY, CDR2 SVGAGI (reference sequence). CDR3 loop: CASSSLHEQYF. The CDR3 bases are TGTGCCAGCAGTTCCCTTCACGAGCAGTACTTC.

CDR3 in DNA: TGTGCCAGCAGCCCTCCCGAGTTGAGCACAGATACGCAGTATTTT. It translates to CASSPPELSTDTQYF. V is TRBV9 and J is TRBJ2-3; D gene ambiguous. Germline CDR1 is SGDLS and CDR2 is YYNGEE. Trimming cost V 4 bases and J 0 bases, with 12 bases left between them. The CDR3 has 15 amino acids.

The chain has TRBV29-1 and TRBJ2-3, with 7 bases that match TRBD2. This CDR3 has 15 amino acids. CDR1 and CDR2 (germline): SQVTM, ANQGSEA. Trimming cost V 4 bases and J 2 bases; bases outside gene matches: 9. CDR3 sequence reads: CSVAGRGSVTDTQYF. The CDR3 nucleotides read TGCAGCGTTGCGGGTCGCGGGAGTGTCACAGATACGCAGTATTTT.

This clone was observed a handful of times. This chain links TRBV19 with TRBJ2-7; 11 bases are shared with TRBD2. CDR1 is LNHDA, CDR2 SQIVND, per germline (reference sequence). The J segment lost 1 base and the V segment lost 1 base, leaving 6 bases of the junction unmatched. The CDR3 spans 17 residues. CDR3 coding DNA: TGTGCCAGTAGTATAGGGGGACTAGCGGAAAGATCCTACGAGCAGTACTTC. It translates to CASSIGGLAERSYEQYF. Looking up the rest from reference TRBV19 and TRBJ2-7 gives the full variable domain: DGGITQSPKYLFRKEGQNVTLSCEQNLNHDAMYWYRQDPGQGLRLIYYSQIVNDFQKGDIAEGYSVSREKKESFPLTVTSAQKNPTAFYLCASSIGGLAERSYEQYFGPGTRLTVT.

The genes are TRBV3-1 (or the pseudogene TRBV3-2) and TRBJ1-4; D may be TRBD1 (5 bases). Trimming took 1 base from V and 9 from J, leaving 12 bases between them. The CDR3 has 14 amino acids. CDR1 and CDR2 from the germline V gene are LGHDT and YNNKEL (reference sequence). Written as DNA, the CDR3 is TGTGCCAGCAGCCAAGGGGCAGGGTTCCAAAAACTGTTTTTT. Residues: CASSQGAGFQKLFF.

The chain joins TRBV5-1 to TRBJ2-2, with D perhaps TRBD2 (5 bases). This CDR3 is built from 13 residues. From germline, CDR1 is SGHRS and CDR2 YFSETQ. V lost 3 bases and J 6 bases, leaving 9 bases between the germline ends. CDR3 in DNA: TGCGCCAGCAGCTCACGAGGGCCCGGGGAGCTGTTTTTT. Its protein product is CASSSRGPGELFF.